The entry below gives a single T cell receptor beta chain sequence along with its context. Antigen specificity is unknown. Template switching introduced a universal primer site, and the cDNA bore unique molecular identifiers. TCRdb re-analysed the 5' RACE reads in MiXCR, keeping a single row per CDR3 protein. The table lists fewer than 650,000 distinct CDR3 sequences, 9.6% of them singletons. The data stem from a study of identical twins. Whole-study findings and limits: It was possible that invariant MAIT and iNKT cells partly confounded the zero-insertion analyses.

The CDR3 extends over 13 amino acids. Germline CDR1 and CDR2: SQVTM and ANQGSEA. The J segment lost 0 bases and the V segment lost 6 bases, leaving 5 bases of the junction unmatched. This sample also belongs to another study, concerning yellow fever vaccine responses in identical twins.

The origin of this receptor is a woman aged 18 to 35 in good health. Sequenced material: PBMCs. The chain has TRBV29-1 and TRBJ2-7, with 7 bases aligning to TRBD2. CDR3 bases: TGCAGCGTAATAGCGGGTAGCTCCTACGAGCAGTACTTC. Protein: CSVIAGSSYEQYF.